These 26 T cell receptor beta chains came from one sample sequenced in a study of breast tumors, draining lymph nodes, adjacent tissues. Axillary draining lymph nodes of breast cancer patients supplied the node samples. TCRdb redid the calling of the multiplex PCR reads with MiXCR, one entry per CDR3 protein. The table lists around 170,000 distinct CDR3 sequences, around a third of them singletons. Material: axillary lymph node tissue. These receptors all stem from a female donor with breast cancer. Some clones in this sample may be carry-over from other donors' samples.

Only a few counts were recorded for this clonotype. V is TRBV28 and J is TRBJ1-5, with TRBD1 as a possible D gene (5 bases). The CDR3 totals 15 residues. Germline V gives CDR1 MDHEN, CDR2 SYDVKM. The V end lost 2 bases, the J end lost 9 bases, and 17 bases lay between the germline ends. The CDR3 loop reads CASSLRQGSQRPQHF. The CDR3 DNA is TGTGCCAGCAGTTTAAGGCAGGGCAGTCAGAGGCCCCAGCATTTT. Complete variable domain (other parts from reference TRBV28 and TRBJ1-5): DVKVTQSSRYLVKRTGEKVFLECVQDMDHENMFWYRQDPGLGLRLIYFSYDVKMKEKGDIPEGYSVSREKKERFSLILESASTNQTSMYLCASSLRQGSQRPQHFGDGTRLSIL.

The sample holds one count of this clonotype. A much bigger clone sits one base away, suggesting this may be a read error. The chain is built from TRBV19 and TRBJ1-2; TRBD1 matches at 8 bases. From germline, CDR1 is LNHDA and CDR2 SQIVND (reference sequence). The CDR3 extends over 14 amino acids. Germline trimming cut 3 bases from V and 14 bases from J; bases unmatched to any gene: 14. The CDR3 here is CASSISGVEDRATF. The DNA for the CDR3 is TGTGCCAGTAGTATTTCGGGCGTAGAGGACAGGGCAACCTTC.

The gene calls are TRBV6-2 or TRBV6-3 and TRBJ2-3; D possibly corresponds to TRBD2 (5 bases). CDR3 size: 15 residues. Germline loops: CDR1 MNHEY, CDR2 SVGEGT. V was clipped by 4 bases and J by 1 base, with 12 bases between them. CDR3: CASSSETIRTDTQYF. The CDR3 DNA sequence: TGTGCCAGCAGTTCTGAGACTATCCGCACAGATACGCAGTATTTT.

Note on this clonotype: With a much larger clone just one base away, this may be a read error. The chain recombines TRBV20-1 with TRBJ2-5; 9 bases are a match to TRBD2. The CDR3 contains 12 residues. The trim removed 6 bases at V and 7 bases at J, leaving 6 bases unmatched. Germline loops: CDR1 DFQATT, CDR2 SNEGSKA (reference sequence). In DNA, the CDR3 is TGCAGTGCCCTGGGGCGGGGGGGGACCCAGTACTTC. It is translated as CSALGRGGTQYF.

The gene calls are TRBV10-1 and TRBJ1-2; 9 bases map to TRBD1. The CDR3 loop spans 14 amino acids. V gave up 6 bases and J gave up 12 bases; unmatched junction bases: 14. Germline assignment: CDR1 WNHNN and CDR2 SYGVQD (reference sequence). CDR3 loop: CASRGQGQCVGNTF. The CDR3, as DNA: TGCGCCAGCAGAGGACAGGGGCAATGTGTGGGAAACACCTTC.

In this sample, this clonotype turned up a few times. A much bigger clone sits one base away, suggesting this may be a read error. V gene TRBV6-6 combines with J gene TRBJ2-7; D gene ambiguous. Looked up from germline, CDR1 is MNHNY and CDR2 is SVGAGI (reference sequence). The CDR3 contains 11 residues. The CDR3 sequence is CASRKRHEQCF. In DNA form, the CDR3 reads TGTGCCAGCAGAAAACGACACGAGCAGTGCTTC.

For this clonotype: With a much larger clone just one base away, this may be a read error. The rearrangement joins TRBV19 to TRBJ2-1; no firm D call. There are 16 residues in the CDR3. The germline CDR1 and CDR2 sequences are LNHDA and SQIVND (reference sequence). CDR3 sequence: CASSIDKAYLGNGQFF. CDR3 sequence (DNA): TGTGCCAGTAGTATAGATAAGGCCTACCTGGGGAATGGGCAGTTCTTC. Variable domain in full (rest from reference TRBV19 and TRBJ2-1): DGGITQSPKYLFRKEGQNVTLSCEQNLNHDAMYWYRQDPGQGLRLIYYSQIVNDFQKGDIAEGYSVSREKKESFPLTVTSAQKNPTAFYLCASSIDKAYLGNGQFFGPGTRLTVL.

This clonotype appeared many times. V gene TRBV6-5 combines with J gene TRBJ2-7; possibly TRBD2 for D (6 bases). In germline, CDR1 is MNHEY, CDR2 SVGAGI. The CDR3 totals 15 residues. Trimming removed 2 bases from V and 2 bases from J, with 13 bases in between. CDR3 DNA sequence: TGTGCCAGCAGTTACGGGCCGGGGGTAACCTACGAGCAGTACTTC. It encodes CASSYGPGVTYEQYF.

The chain has TRBV7-9 and TRBJ2-7; the D is unclear. This CDR3 is 13 amino acids long. Germline V CDR1 and CDR2: SEHNR, FQNEAQ (reference sequence). Trimming took off 4 bases at V and 6 bases at J, with 13 bases between the two ends. The CDR3 protein is CASSYGPRAEQYF. CDR3 sequence (DNA): TGTGCCAGCAGCTACGGCCCTAGGGCCGAGCAGTACTTC.

A remark on this clonotype: This may be a read error, as it is one base from a much larger clone. The rearrangement joins TRBV6-6 to TRBJ2-3; D tentatively reads TRBD1 or TRBD2 (5 bases each). Looked up from germline, CDR1 is MNHNY and CDR2 is SVGAGI (reference sequence). This CDR3 spans 18 amino acids. CDR3 sequence: CANSYSIPWGRETDTQYF. The CDR3 nucleotides are TGTGCCAACAGTTACTCGATCCCCTGGGGGAGAGAAACAGATACGCAGTATTTT.

Turning to this clonotype: A read error may account for a junction end that differs from germline. This sequence joins TRBV6-5 and TRBJ1-6; D is unresolved. This CDR3 comprises 14 residues. The germline CDR1 and CDR2 sequences are MNHEY and SVGAGI. Written as DNA, the CDR3 is TGTGCCCGCAGACGAGAGCCTGTGGGTTCACCCCTCCACTTT. This sequence encodes CARRREPVGSPLHF.

At least ten counts were recorded for this clonotype. The chain recombines TRBV7-3 with TRBJ2-7; TRBD2 matches 7 bases. Germline values: CDR1 SGHTA, CDR2 FQGTGA. The junction had 4 bases not matched to a gene; V was cut back by 2 bases and J by 0 bases. This CDR3 is built from 15 residues. The CDR3 protein is CASSLGGGSSYEQYF. The CDR3 bases are TGTGCCAGCAGCTTAGGGGGGGGGAGCTCCTACGAGCAGTACTTC.

Regarding this clonotype: A read error may account for a junction end that differs from germline. This CDR3 reads CASRAWGNTGTTIYF. The CDR3 DNA reads as TGTGCATCACGGGCGTGGGGCAACACTGGAACCACCATATATTTT. The genes are TRBV13 and TRBJ1-3; possible D gene TRBD1, 5 bases. CDR1 is PRHDT and CDR2 is FYEKMQ in the germline V gene (reference sequence). This CDR3 region has 15 residues.

Many counts were recorded for this clonotype. The chain employs TRBV6-2 or TRBV6-3 and TRBJ1-4; no firm D call. The V gene lost 5 bases and the J gene lost 0 bases, with 7 bases spanning the gap. The CDR3 length is 14 residues. Germline V gene lookup returns CDR1 MNHEY and CDR2 SVGEGT. The CDR3, as DNA: TGTGCCAGCAGTCGACGGACAACTAATGAAAAACTGTTTTTT. This encodes CASSRRTTNEKLFF.

This clonotype was counted at least ten times. This chain uses TRBV6-5 with TRBJ2-7; 8 bases are a match to TRBD1. After removal of 6 bases from V and 3 bases from J, the junction contained 10 bases not matched to a gene. The CDR3 extends over 15 amino acids. The germline V gene encodes CDR1 MNHEY and CDR2 SVGAGI. The CDR3 protein is CASSAGTGQLYEQYF. CDR3 coding DNA: TGTGCCAGCAGCGCCGGGACAGGACAGCTCTACGAGCAGTACTTC.

As concerns this clonotype: The conserved closing phenylalanine or tryptophan is absent in this CDR3, likely reflecting a read error. No DNA is shown, since the ends of the CDR3 on it are uncertain; the CDR3 is the one TCRdb lists. The gene calls are TRBV6-6 and TRBJ2-2. A total of 16 residues make up the CDR3, ends included. The germline gives CDR1 MNHNY, CDR2 SVGAGI (reference sequence). Here the CDR3 reads CASSYSRAANTGELLA.

In this sample, this clonotype turned up a few times. The chain joins TRBV29-1 to TRBJ1-4; no clear D gene. V was shortened by 7 bases and J by 5 bases, with 20 bases between the two germline ends. Germline loops: CDR1 SQVTM, CDR2 ANQGSEA. The CDR3 runs to 15 residues. The CDR3 spells CSARGQFSYNEKLFF. CDR3 bases: TGCAGCGCCCGAGGGCAGTTTTCCTACAATGAAAAACTGTTTTTT.

This clonotype was recorded many times. This chain uses TRBV5-6 with TRBJ2-2; 8 bases are shared with TRBD2. The germline V gene encodes CDR1 SGHDT and CDR2 YYEEEE. The CDR3 runs to 16 residues. The J segment lost 5 bases and the V segment lost 3 bases, leaving 9 bases of the junction unmatched. CDR3 nucleotide sequence: TGTGCCAGCAGCTCAACCAGCGGGAGCGGGACCGGGGAGCTGTTTTTT. Amino acids: CASSSTSGSGTGELFF.

The V and J genes are TRBV25-1 and TRBJ1-1; perhaps TRBD1 as D (5 bases). Germline V lookup: CDR1 MGHDK, CDR2 SYGVNS. With 4 bases removed from V and 5 bases from J, the gap between germline ends came to 8 bases. This CDR3 comprises 12 residues. The CDR3 DNA follows: TGTGCCAGCAGTGCGGGGGGGACTGAAGCTTTCTTT. Protein: CASSAGGTEAFF.

This clonotype was seen repeatedly, ten times or more. The V and J genes are TRBV9 and TRBJ1-3; D is undetermined. The CDR3 consists of 12 residues. The V end was cut by 5 bases, the J end by 4 bases, with 7 bases between. CDR1 and CDR2 (germline): SGDLS, YYNGEE. CDR3 nucleotides: TGTGCCAGCAGTAGTCTAGGAAACACCATATATTTT. The encoded protein is CASSSLGNTIYF.

In the case of this clonotype: A clone one base away is much larger, so this may be a read error. This chain links TRBV7-3 with TRBJ2-1; D gene uncertain. The V gene lost 4 bases and the J gene lost 7 bases, with 17 bases spanning the gap. From germline, CDR1 is SGHTA and CDR2 FQGTGA. This CDR3 spans 15 amino acids. The CDR3 DNA reads TGTGCCAGCAGCTCACAAAAGAGAGAGATAAATGAGCAGTTCTTC. It codes for CASSSQKREINEQFF.

Points on this clonotype: The missing conserved phenylalanine or tryptophan at the end of this CDR3 makes a read error likely. The chain recombines TRBV27 with TRBJ1-4; 8 bases agree with TRBD1. The CDR3 contains 14 residues. Germline assignment: CDR1 MNHEY and CDR2 SMNVEV (reference sequence). Germline trimming cut 5 bases from V and 6 bases from J; bases unmatched to any gene: 5. DNA for the CDR3: TGTGCCAGCAGTCGGACAGGGCGTTATGAAAAACTGTTTTGT. Its protein product is CASSRTGRYEKLFC.

This clonotype was seen ten or more times. J is TRBJ1-4 and V is TRBV6-1; maybe TRBD1 (5 bases). This CDR3 comprises 16 residues. Germline lookup yields CDR1 MNHNS and CDR2 SASEGT. Trimming took 1 base from V and 5 from J, leaving 14 bases between them. This chain's CDR3 is CASSEEGGTENEKLFF. The CDR3 DNA follows: TGTGCCAGCAGTGAAGAAGGAGGGACGGAGAATGAAAAACTGTTTTTT.

As regards this clonotype: An end of the junction differs from the germline gene, which may be a read error. The V call is TRBV20-1, the J call TRBJ2-4; D uncertain. The CDR3 is 13 residues long. Germline V gives CDR1 DFQATT, CDR2 SNEGSKA (reference sequence). The CDR3 sequence: CSASIVDKNTQYF. CDR3 nucleotides: TGCAGTGCTAGTATCGTTGACAAAAACACTCAGTACTTC.

In this sample, this clonotype turned up many times. In DNA, the CDR3 is TGCAGTGCCCGACAATCCCTAGCGGGAGGCGAGCAGTTCTTC. Encoded protein: CSARQSLAGGEQFF. V usage is TRBV20-1 and J usage is TRBJ2-1; 11 bases align to TRBD2. The CDR3 covers 14 residues. The trim removed 6 bases at V and 10 bases at J, leaving 11 bases unmatched. CDR1 is DFQATT, CDR2 SNEGSKA, per germline (reference sequence).

This clonotype was recorded at least ten times. The V and J genes are TRBV20-1 and TRBJ2-7; 9 nucleotides agree with TRBD2. J lost 3 bases, V lost 4 bases, and 10 bases had no gene match. Germline CDR1 DFQATT, CDR2 SNEGSKA (reference sequence). The CDR3 runs to 15 residues. The CDR3: CSAKLGPSGIYEQYF. Here the CDR3 DNA reads TGCAGTGCTAAGTTAGGGCCTAGCGGGATCTACGAGCAGTACTTC.